Each of the 18 T cell receptor beta chains below was sequenced from the same sample in a study of T-cell memory formation after mild COVID-19. TCRdb passed the 5' RACE reads through MiXCR, listing each CDR3 protein once. The repertoire includes approximately 300,000 distinct CDR3 sequences, about 16% of them detected once, and approximately 20% sits in the top ten. The source material was PBMCs or a T cell subset sorted from them (not recorded which). The receptors were gathered from a man aged 18 to 35 who had mild COVID-19 (a few samples of this study predate the infection). Cell type and time point are not known.

The chain carries TRBV27 and TRBJ2-7; 9 bases line up with TRBD2. The V gene end was trimmed by 8 bases and the J gene end by 7 bases; junction bases not matched to a gene: 9. This CDR3 has 13 amino acids. Germline V gives CDR1 MNHEY, CDR2 SMNVEV (reference sequence). Here the CDR3 reads CASSAGGPGEQYV. DNA for the CDR3: TGTGCCAGCTCCGCGGGGGGGCCTGGGGAGCAGTACGTC.

This clonotype was seen ten or more times. The chain is built from TRBV7-2 and TRBJ1-3; a possible D gene is TRBD1 (6 bases). The V gene lost 5 bases and the J gene lost 0 bases, with 14 bases spanning the gap. The germline gives CDR1 SGHTA, CDR2 FQGNSA. The CDR3 is made up of 16 amino acids. In DNA, the CDR3 is TGTGCCAGCAGCCCCCGACAGGTTCGCTCTGGAAACACCATATATTTT. Encoded protein: CASSPRQVRSGNTIYF.

The sample holds many counts of this clonotype. J is TRBJ2-5 and V is TRBV6-2 or TRBV6-3; 9 bases match TRBD2. The CDR3 totals 17 residues. V was clipped by 2 bases and J by 4 bases; unmatched bases: 11. Germline V gene data show CDR1 as MNHEY and CDR2 as SVGEGT. CDR3 sequence: CASSYDGSGGWAETQYF. Here the CDR3 DNA reads TGTGCCAGCAGTTACGACGGTAGCGGGGGTTGGGCAGAGACCCAGTACTTC.

Note on this clonotype: An end of the junction does not agree with germline; a read error may underlie this. This chain joins TRBV7-9 and TRBJ1-1; D is undetermined. Germline loops: CDR1 SEHNR, CDR2 FQNEAQ (reference sequence). CDR3 size: 14 residues. CDR3 loop: CASSLTGPIVEAFF. CDR3 DNA sequence: TGTGCCAGTAGCTTAACTGGTCCCATAGTTGAAGCTTTCTTT. The full variable domain, in which reference TRBV7-9 and TRBJ1-1 provide the parts outside the CDR3, is DTGVSQNPRHKITKRGQNVTFRCDPISEHNRLYWYRQTLGQGPEFLTYFQNEAQLEKSRLLSDRFSAERPKGSFSTLEIQRTEQGDSAMYLCASSLTGPIVEAFFGQGTRLTVV.

The chain combines TRBV7-9 with TRBJ2-2; 8 bases match TRBD2. V gave up 4 bases and J gave up 1 base; unmatched junction bases: 11. Germline CDR1 and CDR2: SEHNR and FQNEAQ (reference sequence). CDR3 length: 18 residues. Here the CDR3 DNA reads TGTGCCAGCAGCTCCACTATAGCGGGGCCAGGGAACACCGGGGAGCTGTTTTTT. Encoded protein: CASSSTIAGPGNTGELFF.

This clonotype has a handful of counts. The V gene is TRBV5-6, the J gene TRBJ2-5; no definite D call. The V gene lost 1 base and the J gene lost 0 bases, with 10 bases spanning the gap. Looked up from germline, CDR1 is SGHDT and CDR2 is YYEEEE. This CDR3 is 15 amino acids long. CDR3 nucleotide sequence: TGTGCCAGCAGCTTGTCTGTTGGGGACCAAGAGACCCAGTACTTC. Translation: CASSLSVGDQETQYF.

V is TRBV20-1 and J is TRBJ2-3; 7 bases align to TRBD1. Germline V gives CDR1 DFQATT, CDR2 SNEGSKA (reference sequence). V lost 6 bases and J lost 4; bases outside the gene matches: 4. The CDR3 runs to 12 residues. The CDR3 nucleotides are TGCAGTGCCCGTGACAGGGCAGATACGCAGTATTTT. The encoded protein is CSARDRADTQYF.

V gene TRBV12-3 or TRBV12-4 combines with J gene TRBJ1-2; D is unclear. Between the trimmed V and J ends, which lost 3 bases and 12 bases, there was a span of 20 bases. CDR3 length: 14 amino acids. This chain's CDR3 is CASSLRHLDLGHTF. CDR3 bases: TGTGCCAGCAGTTTGAGACACCTAGATCTGGGCCACACCTTC.

This clonotype was recorded a few times. The rearrangement uses TRBV24-1 and TRBJ2-3; perhaps TRBD2 as D (6 bases). The CDR3 has 14 amino acids. Trimming left V 4 bases short and J 1 base short, with 8 bases between. In germline, CDR1 is KGHDR, CDR2 SFDVKD. DNA for the CDR3: TGTGCCACCAGTGAGTCGGGGGGCACAGATACGCAGTATTTT. It yields the protein CATSESGGTDTQYF.

The table lists this clonotype with a few counts. V and J are TRBV12-3 or TRBV12-4 and TRBJ2-7; D uncertain. The CDR3 loop spans 11 amino acids. With 5 bases removed from V and 4 bases from J, the gap between germline ends came to 6 bases. The CDR3 DNA sequence: TGTGCCAGCAGTGTCGGTTACGAGCAGTACTTC. It codes for CASSVGYEQYF.

The chain recombines TRBV4-3 with TRBJ2-1, with 7 bases that match TRBD1. The J segment lost 0 bases and the V segment lost 5 bases, leaving 7 bases of the junction unmatched. CDR1 is LGHNA and CDR2 is YSLEER in the germline V gene. The CDR3 is made up of 16 amino acids. As DNA, the CDR3 is TGCGCCAGCAGCGTACAGGGGAAGAGCTCCTACAATGAGCAGTTCTTC. Translated: CASSVQGKSSYNEQFF.

The chain carries TRBV6-2 or TRBV6-3 and TRBJ1-1, with TRBD1 as a possible D gene (5 bases). Germline CDR1 reads MNHEY; CDR2 reads SVGEGT. The CDR3 spans 12 residues. Deletions cut 6 bases from V and 6 bases from J, with 11 bases between. The CDR3 spells CASRRGDAEAFF. CDR3 coding DNA: TGTGCCAGCAGGCGGGGGGACGCTGAAGCTTTCTTT.

The chain combines TRBV7-9 with TRBJ1-6, with D perhaps matching TRBD1 (6 bases). Trimming pared 3 bases from V and 6 bases from J, leaving 9 bases between. Germline values: CDR1 SEHNR, CDR2 FQNEAQ (reference sequence). The CDR3 totals 14 residues. The CDR3 DNA follows: TGTGCCAGCAGCTTGTCAGGGGCTAATTCACCCCTCCACTTT. It translates to CASSLSGANSPLHF.

This clonotype was detected only a few times. The gene calls are TRBV6-2 or TRBV6-3 and TRBJ2-7; 10 bases fit TRBD2. Germline V lookup: CDR1 MNHEY, CDR2 SVGEGT. The V segment lost 1 base and the J segment 0 bases; nucleotides outside the gene matches: 3. The CDR3 covers 16 residues. The CDR3 bases are TGTGCCAGCAGTTACTATAGCGGGGGGCCCTCCTACGAGCAGTACGTC. This codes for CASSYYSGGPSYEQYV.

Only a few counts were recorded for this clonotype. The V call is TRBV27, the J call TRBJ2-3; the D gene could be TRBD1 or TRBD2 (7 bases each). V was shortened by 2 bases and J by 14 bases, with 23 bases between the two germline ends. The CDR3 consists of 15 residues. Looked up from germline, CDR1 is MNHEY and CDR2 is SMNVEV (reference sequence). The CDR3 coding sequence is TGTGCCAGCAGTTTAACTGTCGGGGAGGGCCCAGGGGGGTATTTT. Its protein product is CASSLTVGEGPGGYF.

The chain joins TRBV11-2 to TRBJ2-7; a possible D gene is TRBD1 (6 bases). The V end was cut by 6 bases, the J end by 0 bases, with 15 bases between. CDR1 is SGHAT, CDR2 FQNNGV, per germline. The CDR3 covers 15 residues. The CDR3: CASSPGWGPSYEQYF. The CDR3 DNA follows: TGTGCCAGCAGTCCCGGGTGGGGGCCCTCCTACGAGCAGTACTTC.

V and J are TRBV24-1 and TRBJ2-7; D may be TRBD2 (5 bases). CDR3 length: 13 residues. Germline V gene data show CDR1 as KGHDR and CDR2 as SFDVKD. The V end lost 7 bases, the J end lost 5 bases, and 14 bases lay between the germline ends. This CDR3 reads CATRGPGKHEQYF. Here the CDR3 DNA reads TGTGCCACCAGAGGTCCCGGGAAGCACGAGCAGTACTTC.

There are a few counts of this clonotype. This chain connects TRBV9 to TRBJ2-7; no reliable D call. This CDR3 region has 14 residues. V dropped 0 bases and J dropped 1 base, with 8 bases sitting between them. Looked up from germline, CDR1 is SGDLS and CDR2 is YYNGEE. The CDR3 sequence: CASSVGPRSYEQYF. CDR3 coding DNA: TGTGCCAGCAGCGTAGGTCCCAGATCCTACGAGCAGTACTTC.